Included here is one T cell receptor beta chain sequence, with context. This sample stems from a study of blood T cell repertoires in COVID-19. Profiled with immunoSEQ multiplex PCR; TCRdb holds only in-frame clones, not every one. The sample has 200,000 to 250,000 clones, approximately 86% seen once. The CDR3 totals 14 residues. V gave up 3 bases and J gave up 5 bases; unmatched junction bases: 3. Germline CDR1 and CDR2: WNHNN and SYGVQD (reference sequence). The sequencing input was peripheral blood. This TCR came from a man between 60 and 70 years old with acute or convalescent COVID-19. V usage is TRBV10-1 and J usage is TRBJ2-2; 7 nucleotides match TRBD1. This CDR3 is CASSDPGGTGELFF. CDR3 nucleotide sequence: TGCGCCAGCAGTGACCCAGGGGGAACCGGGGAGCTGTTTTTT.